The 27 T cell receptor beta chains below were found in one sample sequenced in a study of CD8+ T cells in alopecia areata. Stated treatment: oral pan-JAK inhibitor, 5-10 mg twice daily. Following RNA extraction, reverse transcription yielded cDNA that acted as the sequencing template. The table came from immunoSEQ multiplex PCR; TCRdb's copy has only in-frame clones and leaves some out. This table holds 110,000 or so clones, around 58% found once. The material was CD8+ T cells sorted from blood, obtained at week 4, from a patient treated with tofacitinib. Receptor source: a human donor with alopecia areata.

The chain has TRBV29-1 and TRBJ2-4, with TRBD2 matching over 7 bases. CDR1 SQVTM and CDR2 ANQGSEA come from the germline V gene. V shed 0 bases and J 6 bases; nucleotides not matched to a gene: 8. The CDR3 has 15 amino acids. As DNA, the CDR3 is TGCAGCGTTGAAGATCTACGGGGGGTGCTAAACATTCAGTACTTC. Amino acids: CSVEDLRGVLNIQYF.

This chain connects TRBV6-6 to TRBJ2-7; D perhaps matches TRBD1 (5 bases). The germline gives CDR1 MNHNY, CDR2 SVGAGI (reference sequence). There are 14 residues in the CDR3. The V end lost 5 bases, the J end lost 6 bases, and 17 bases lay between the germline ends. The chain's CDR3 is CASSALGVTVEQYF. The CDR3 bases are TGTGCCAGCAGTGCCCTCGGTGTGACAGTCGAGCAGTACTTC.

J is TRBJ1-2 and V is TRBV29-1; D uncertain. The CDR3 has 11 amino acids. Germline V lookup: CDR1 SQVTM, CDR2 ANQGSEA. V lost 5 bases and J 3 bases, leaving 7 bases between the germline ends. CDR3 residues: CSVPADYGYTF. The CDR3 DNA sequence: TGCAGCGTTCCTGCCGACTATGGCTACACCTTC.

This clone was found a few times. The CDR3 bases are TGCAGCGTCCCCCTACAGGATAACTATGGCTACACCTTC. This codes for CSVPLQDNYGYTF. The chain is built from TRBV29-1 and TRBJ1-2, with D perhaps matching TRBD1 (5 bases). V was trimmed by 6 bases and J by 1 base, leaving 12 bases between them. Germline CDR1 and CDR2: SQVTM and ANQGSEA. The CDR3 extends over 13 amino acids.

This clone appeared a few times. The chain uses TRBV30 and TRBJ2-3; no clear D. The V gene lost 2 bases and the J gene lost 0 bases, with 6 bases spanning the gap. Germline V gene sequence: CDR1 GTSNPN, CDR2 SVGIG (reference sequence). This CDR3 spans 13 amino acids. The CDR3 loop reads CAWSPGSTDTQYF. The CDR3 DNA is TGTGCCTGGAGTCCGGGCAGCACAGATACGCAGTATTTT.

The chain couples TRBV5-1 to TRBJ2-1; unclear D gene. The germline V gene encodes CDR1 SGHRS and CDR2 YFSETQ. V was trimmed by 4 bases and J by 5 bases, leaving 19 bases between them. The CDR3 has 16 amino acids. This chain's CDR3 is CASSPTPDHLDNEQFF. The CDR3 nucleotides are TGCGCCAGCAGCCCGACCCCGGACCATCTTGACAATGAGCAGTTCTTC.

The chain joins TRBV30 to TRBJ1-2, with D unclear. Trimming cost V 0 bases and J 4 bases, with 12 bases left between them. The germline gives CDR1 GTSNPN, CDR2 SVGIG (reference sequence). This CDR3 region has 14 residues. The CDR3 protein is CAWSVAGSSYGYTF. CDR3 nucleotide sequence: TGTGCCTGGAGTGTCGCTGGATCCTCCTATGGCTACACCTTC.

The chain has TRBV28 and TRBJ1-5; no firm D call. The CDR3 extends over 13 amino acids. The germline V gene encodes CDR1 MDHEN and CDR2 SYDVKM. Trimming stripped 7 bases from V and 2 bases from J, with 9 bases between. CDR3 in DNA: TGTGCCAGCACCGCCGGCGGCAATCAGCCCCAGCATTTT. The encoded protein is CASTAGGNQPQHF. Full variable domain (outside the CDR3, taken from reference TRBV28 and TRBJ1-5): DVKVTQSSRYLVKRTGEKVFLECVQDMDHENMFWYRQDPGLGLRLIYFSYDVKMKEKGDIPEGYSVSREKKERFSLILESASTNQTSMYLCASTAGGNQPQHFGDGTRLSIL.

V is TRBV4-2 and J is TRBJ2-5; TRBD2 agrees at 13 bases. Germline CDR1 LGHNA, CDR2 YNFKEQ. V lost 5 bases to trimming and J lost 5 bases; unmatched junction nucleotides: 8. There are 16 residues in the CDR3. This chain's CDR3 is CASSLGLAGAEETQYF. For the CDR3, the DNA is TGTGCCAGCAGCTTAGGACTAGCGGGGGCGGAGGAGACCCAGTACTTC.

The CDR3 DNA sequence: TGTGCCTGGAGTGGCGTCGGTCCAACTAATGAAAAACTGTTTTTT. It codes for CAWSGVGPTNEKLFF. The rearrangement links TRBV30 to TRBJ1-4; D gene ambiguous. The germline CDR1 and CDR2 sequences are GTSNPN and SVGIG (reference sequence). The ends were cut back, 1 base at V and 0 bases at J, with 9 bases in the middle. The CDR3 is 15 residues long.

CDR3 residues: CAWSSALKGLYNEQFF. As DNA, the CDR3 is TGTGCCTGGAGCAGTGCCCTCAAAGGGCTCTACAATGAGCAGTTCTTC. The chain combines TRBV30 with TRBJ2-1; D unclear. The germline V gene has CDR1 GTSNPN and CDR2 SVGIG (reference sequence). Trimming took off 3 bases at V and 3 bases at J, with 18 bases between the two ends. The CDR3 covers 16 residues.

V and J are TRBV11-2 and TRBJ1-1; D is unresolved. The germline V gene has CDR1 SGHAT and CDR2 FQNNGV. The V and J ends lost 0 bases and 4 bases respectively, with 9 bases between them. This CDR3 region has 14 residues. In nucleotides, the CDR3 is TGTGCCAGCAGCTTAGAGGTGGGGAGCACTGAAGCTTTCTTT. Its protein is CASSLEVGSTEAFF. Based on the CDR3 plus reference TRBV11-2 and TRBJ1-1, the full variable domain is EAGVAQSPRYKIIEKRQSVAFWCNPISGHATLYWYQQILGQGPKLLIQFQNNGVVDDSQLPKDRFSAERLKGVDSTLKIQPAKLEDSAVYLCASSLEVGSTEAFFGQGTRLTVV.

CDR3 DNA sequence: TGCGCCGGGGAGTTTGAAGCTTTCTTT. Amino acids: CAGEFEAFF. The chain carries TRBV23-1 and TRBJ1-1; D unresolved. TRBV23-1 belongs to the ORF category, with a function that is uncertain. This CDR3 comprises 9 residues. Trimming removed 11 bases at V and 7 bases at J, with 8 bases between.

This clone showed up just once. The rearrangement uses TRBV30 and TRBJ2-7, with 7 nucleotides matching TRBD1. The V and J ends lost 5 bases and 2 bases, in that order; junction bases with no gene match: 6. The CDR3 loop spans 13 amino acids. Per the germline V gene, CDR1 is GTSNPN and CDR2 is SVGIG (reference sequence). CDR3 DNA: TGTGCCTGGGAGCGGACAGGTCCCTACGAGCAGTACTTC. Its protein is CAWERTGPYEQYF. The full variable domain, rest sourced from reference TRBV30 and TRBJ2-7, is SQTIHQWPATLVQPVGSPLSLECTVEGTSNPNLYWYRQAAGRGLQLLFYSVGIGQISSEVPQNLSASRPQDRQFILSSKKLLLSDSGFYLCAWERTGPYEQYFGPGTRLTVT.

The chain joins TRBV15 to TRBJ1-4, with D hard to call. This CDR3 region has 13 residues. V gave up 0 bases and J gave up 8 bases, with 7 bases separating them. Germline V gene data show CDR1 as LNHNV and CDR2 as YYDKDF (reference sequence). The CDR3 sequence is CATSRDVEEKLFF. The CDR3 DNA follows: TGTGCCACCAGCAGAGATGTGGAGGAAAAACTGTTTTTT. Drawing the rest from reference TRBV15 and TRBJ1-4, the complete variable domain is DAMVIQNPRYQVTQFGKPVTLSCSQTLNHNVMYWYQQKSSQAPKLLFHYYDKDFNNEADTPDNFQSRRPNTSFCFLDIRSPGLGDTAMYLCATSRDVEEKLFFGSGTQLSVL.

V and J are TRBV5-1 and TRBJ2-3; D is uncertain. V was shortened by 4 bases and J by 4 bases, with 10 bases between the two germline ends. This CDR3 contains 13 residues. CDR1 is SGHRS, CDR2 YFSETQ, per germline. The CDR3 nucleotides read TGCGCCAGCAGCCCGGACCCCGCAGATACGCAGTATTTT. Encoded protein: CASSPDPADTQYF.

The V call is TRBV30, the J call TRBJ2-7; no clear D gene. Trimming left V 4 bases short and J 2 bases short, with 12 bases between. Germline loops: CDR1 GTSNPN, CDR2 SVGIG (reference sequence). The CDR3 runs 13 residues. The CDR3 is CAWIVTPAYEQYF. CDR3 DNA sequence: TGTGCCTGGATTGTGACACCCGCCTACGAGCAGTACTTC. The variable domain in full, completed from reference TRBV30 and TRBJ2-7, reads SQTIHQWPATLVQPVGSPLSLECTVEGTSNPNLYWYRQAAGRGLQLLFYSVGIGQISSEVPQNLSASRPQDRQFILSSKKLLLSDSGFYLCAWIVTPAYEQYFGPGTRLTVT.

This chain links TRBV20-1 with TRBJ1-2; D is uncertain. The CDR3 runs 11 residues. The V gene's germline CDR1 is DFQATT and CDR2 SNEGSKA (reference sequence). Trimming removed 0 bases from V and 7 bases from J, with 6 bases in between. Here the CDR3 reads CSARDFGGYTF. The CDR3 DNA is TGCAGTGCTAGAGATTTTGGTGGCTACACCTTC.

Of note for this clone: The same CDR3 arises from other DNA sequences in this sample as well. This sequence joins TRBV5-4 and TRBJ2-3; D gene uncertain. Germline CDR1 SGHNT, CDR2 YYREEE (reference sequence). V lost 4 bases, J lost 6 bases, and 6 bases lay in between. This CDR3 comprises 11 residues. Written as DNA, the CDR3 is TGTGCCAGCAGCCCTGGGGATACGCAGTATTTT. Its translation: CASSPGDTQYF.

The chain has TRBV27 and TRBJ1-6, with a possible D match to TRBD1 (6 bases). CDR3 length: 14 amino acids. Trimming took 5 bases from V and 11 from J, leaving 16 bases between them. From germline, CDR1 is MNHEY and CDR2 SMNVEV (reference sequence). The CDR3: CASSPSTGSAPLHF. In nucleotides, the CDR3 is TGTGCCAGCAGTCCTTCTACAGGGTCGGCACCCCTCCACTTT.

The V call is TRBV27, the J call TRBJ1-6; 8 bases fit TRBD1. Germline V CDR1 and CDR2: MNHEY, SMNVEV (reference sequence). V dropped 6 bases and J dropped 8; count of bases not matched to a gene: 9. CDR3 size: 15 residues. The CDR3 coding sequence is TGTGCCAGCAGCCTCGCAGGGGGCCCTTATTCACCCCTCCACTTT. Its translation: CASSLAGGPYSPLHF.

This clone was seen a few times. This rearrangement joins TRBV13 to TRBJ1-6, with D unclear. V shed 1 base and J shed 10 bases, with 5 bases lying between them. This CDR3 has 12 amino acids. Germline loops: CDR1 PRHDT, CDR2 FYEKMQ (reference sequence). In DNA, the CDR3 is TGTGCCAGCAGCTTAGAGGGATCACCCCTCCACTTT. Translated, it gives CASSLEGSPLHF.

This clone has more than one count but fewer than ten. The genes are TRBV28 and TRBJ1-4; D perhaps matches TRBD1 (6 bases). The CDR3 is 14 residues long. CDR1 and CDR2 from the germline V gene are MDHEN and SYDVKM. V dropped 6 bases and J dropped 8 bases, with 16 bases sitting between them. The CDR3 loop is CASSLTGQKEKLFF. As DNA, the CDR3 is TGTGCCAGCAGCCTTACAGGACAGAAGGAAAAACTGTTTTTT.

The genes are TRBV15 and TRBJ2-3; D not resolved. Trimming pared 0 bases from V and 0 bases from J, leaving 7 bases between. Germline assignment: CDR1 LNHNV and CDR2 YYDKDF (reference sequence). CDR3 size: 15 residues. CDR3 coding DNA: TGTGCCACCAGCAGAGATCGCCTAAGCACAGATACGCAGTATTTT. Residues: CATSRDRLSTDTQYF. Based on the CDR3 plus reference TRBV15 and TRBJ2-3, the full variable domain is DAMVIQNPRYQVTQFGKPVTLSCSQTLNHNVMYWYQQKSSQAPKLLFHYYDKDFNNEADTPDNFQSRRPNTSFCFLDIRSPGLGDTAMYLCATSRDRLSTDTQYFGPGTRLTVL.

The rearrangement joins TRBV13 to TRBJ2-7, with D perhaps TRBD1 (6 bases). V shed 2 bases and J shed 2 bases, with 16 bases lying between them. Germline V lookup: CDR1 PRHDT, CDR2 FYEKMQ (reference sequence). CDR3 length: 16 residues. CDR3 sequence reads: CASSLFPSGQPYEQYF. The CDR3 nucleotides are TGTGCCAGCAGCTTATTCCCCTCGGGACAACCCTACGAGCAGTACTTC.

This clone showed up just a few times. This chain connects TRBV23-1 to TRBJ2-5; D call uncertain. Being an ORF, TRBV23-1 has a function that is uncertain. V was cut by 4 bases and J by 4 bases, with 10 bases left in between. The CDR3 is 13 residues long. The CDR3 region is CASSPYLRETQYF. The CDR3 DNA reads as TGCGCCAGCAGTCCATACCTGAGAGAGACCCAGTACTTC.

The chain joins TRBV25-1 to TRBJ1-2; no firm D call. The CDR3 spans 13 residues. Trimming removed 3 bases from V and 5 bases from J, with 10 bases in between. Germline values: CDR1 MGHDK, CDR2 SYGVNS. CDR3 loop: CASSESAMYGYTF. The CDR3 region has the DNA TGTGCCAGCAGTGAGAGTGCCATGTATGGCTACACCTTC.